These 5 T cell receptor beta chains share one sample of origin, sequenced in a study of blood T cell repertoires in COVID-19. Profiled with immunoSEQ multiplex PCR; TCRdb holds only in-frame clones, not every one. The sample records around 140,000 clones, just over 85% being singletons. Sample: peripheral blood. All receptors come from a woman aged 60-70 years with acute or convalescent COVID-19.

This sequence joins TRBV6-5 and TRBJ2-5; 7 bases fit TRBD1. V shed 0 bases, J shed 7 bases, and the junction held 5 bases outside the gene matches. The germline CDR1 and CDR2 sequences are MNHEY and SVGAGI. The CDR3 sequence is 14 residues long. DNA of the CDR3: TGTGCCAGCAGTTACTCCCGGGACAGTCGGACCCAGTACTTC. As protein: CASSYSRDSRTQYF.

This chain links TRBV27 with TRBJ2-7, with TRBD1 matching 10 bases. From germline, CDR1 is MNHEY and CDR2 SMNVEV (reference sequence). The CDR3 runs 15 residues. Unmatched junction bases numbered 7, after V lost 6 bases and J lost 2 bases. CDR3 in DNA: TGTGCCAGCAGCCTCCGCGGGACAGGGGCCTACGAGCAGTACTTC. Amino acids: CASSLRGTGAYEQYF.

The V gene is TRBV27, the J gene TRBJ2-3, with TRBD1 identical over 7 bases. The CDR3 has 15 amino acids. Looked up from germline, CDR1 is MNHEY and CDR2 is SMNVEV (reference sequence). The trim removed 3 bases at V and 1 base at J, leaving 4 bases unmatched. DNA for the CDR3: TGTGCCAGCAGTTTGAGGGGGCGGGGCACAGATACGCAGTATTTT. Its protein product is CASSLRGRGTDTQYF.

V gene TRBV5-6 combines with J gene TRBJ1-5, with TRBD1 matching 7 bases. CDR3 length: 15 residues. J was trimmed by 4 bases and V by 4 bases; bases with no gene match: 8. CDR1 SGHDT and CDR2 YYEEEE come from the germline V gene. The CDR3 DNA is TGTGCCAGCAGCGTTCCGGGACAGCCTAATCAGCCCCAGCATTTT. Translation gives CASSVPGQPNQPQHF.

The CDR3, as DNA: TGTGCCAGCAGTCGGGCGGGGGGACCCGAGGAGACCCAGTACTTC. Its translation is CASSRAGGPEETQYF. The V and J genes are TRBV9 and TRBJ2-5; TRBD2 matches at 8 bases. The CDR3 is made up of 15 amino acids. Germline values: CDR1 SGDLS, CDR2 YYNGEE. V lost 5 bases, J lost 5 bases, and 11 bases stayed unmatched. The variable domain in full, with the rest retrieved from reference TRBV9 and TRBJ2-5, is DSGVTQTPKHLITATGQRVTLRCSPRSGDLSVYWYQQSLDQGLQFLIQYYNGEERAKGNILERFSAQQFPDLHSELNLSSLELGDSALYFCASSRAGGPEETQYFGPGTRLLVL.